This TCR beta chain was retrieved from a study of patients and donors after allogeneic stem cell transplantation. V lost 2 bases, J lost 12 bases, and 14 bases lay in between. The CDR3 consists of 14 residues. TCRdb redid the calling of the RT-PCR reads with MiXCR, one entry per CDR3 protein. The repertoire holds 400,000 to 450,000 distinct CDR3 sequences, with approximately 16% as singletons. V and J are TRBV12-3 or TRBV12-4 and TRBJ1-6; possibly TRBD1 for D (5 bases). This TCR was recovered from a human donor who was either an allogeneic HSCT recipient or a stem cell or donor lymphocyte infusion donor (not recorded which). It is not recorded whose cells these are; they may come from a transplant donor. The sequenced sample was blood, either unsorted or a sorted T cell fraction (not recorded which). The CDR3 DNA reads TGTGCCAGCAGTTTAATTAGTAAGGGGTTACCCCTCCACTTT. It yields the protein CASSLISKGLPLHF.